This entry features one T cell receptor beta chain sequence. Its antigen has not been determined. Base qualities are not recorded, but no much larger clone differs from it by a single base. Within the sample, other DNA sequences also encode this same CDR3. The immunoSEQ Assay, a bias-controlled multiplex PCR, was used to amplify TCRbeta CDR3 regions from genomic DNA. The authors' pipeline ran thus. Within the assay, amplification of reference gene primers was used to estimate how many nucleated cells each sample contained. Sequence reads were collapsed and filtered to measure the absolute abundance of every unique TCRbeta CDR3 rearrangement. For each sample, productive Simpson clonality was calculated as the square root of Simpson's diversity index across productive rearrangements. In TCRdb, the immuneACCESS table is reduced to in-frame sequences with V and J assigned. These tables do not hold every clone; where another copy was compared, an unresolved V gene accounts for under half, and the others remain unexplained. V and J calls and clone size are those listed in that table; D and trimming were worked out from the DNA. The sample includes nearly 300,000 clones, with approximately 90% observed a single time. Over 6% of the sample goes to the ten largest clones.

Samples from volunteer blood donors who had recovered from COVID-19 were contributed by a second Seattle source. The collaborating institutions used their own protocols to collect whole blood in K2EDTA tubes. Collaborator samples were shipped for TCRbeta analysis as frozen whole blood, isolated PBMCs, or DNA extracted from either sample type. The entry originates in a study of blood T cell repertoires in COVID-19 (dated by TCRdb to about 2020). In terms of the full investigation: Samples from collaborators originated in the United States, Italy and Spain and spanned both the acute and convalescent phases of COVID-19. The prospective study material was composed of cDNA or gDNA derived from T cells, B-cell-depleted T cells, or PBMCs. Deeply sampled blood TCRbeta repertoires from subjects exposed to, actively infected with, or recovered from COVID-19 were included in the dataset. A freely available public database, intended as a resource for researchers studying the immune response to SARS-CoV-2, is where the repertoires were released. Samples came from the ongoing ImmuneRACE study (first 160 participants) plus 1,254 subjects from 6 global collaborators. Nearly every sample came with metadata listing a de-identified subject ID, COVID-19 status, age in years and sex. Where available, HLA class I and class II types were taken from metadata supplied by the sample provider and were not determined by assay-based typing. Study-wide findings and limitations: Clinical and demographic metadata were provided uncurated, with the amount varying by source and participant.

V and J are truncated by 6 bases and 5 bases respectively, leaving an intervening sequence of 13 bases. Measured from the cysteine to the phenylalanine, the CDR3 is 13 residues long. Solely the CDR3 DNA is kept, with 39 bases framed from the first base. CDR1 MNHEY and CDR2 SVGAGI are derived from the germline V gene. The rearrangement joined TRBV6-5 to TRBJ1-1; the D gene is perhaps TRBD1, from 5 matching bases. The sequence was obtained from a woman in her thirties who had recovered from COVID-19. The sequenced sample consisted of peripheral blood. Here is the DNA: TGTGCCAGCAGGCGAGATAGGGGAACTGAAGCTTTCTTT. The encoded protein is CASRRDRGTEAFF.